Following are 18 T cell receptor beta chains from one sample sequenced in a study of molecular identifiers for immune sequencing clone quantification. TCRdb fed the PCR reads into MiXCR, producing one record per CDR3 protein. The sample contains over 550,000 distinct CDR3 sequences, around 25% of which appear only once. The sample taken for sequencing was naive CD8+ T cells from blood, with Jurkat cell RNA spiked in. This sample's subset: FACS-sorted CD8+CD4-CCR7+CD45RA+ naive T cells. The receptors shown here come from a human donor in good health. Some libraries in this study had Jurkat cell RNA spiked in.

This clonotype came up a few times. This may stem from a read error, because a much larger clone lies one nucleotide away. The V and J genes are TRBV15 and TRBJ1-5; D is undetermined. In germline, CDR1 is LNHNV, CDR2 YYDKDF (reference sequence). The CDR3 spans 12 residues. Deletions cut 5 bases from V and 8 bases from J, with 10 bases between. CDR3 bases: TGTGCCACCAGCGGAGTGGGTGAGCCCCAGCATTTT. Translation gives CATSGVGEPQHF.

The rearrangement joins TRBV2 to TRBJ1-1, with no clear D. Between the trimmed V and J ends, which lost 1 base and 3 bases, there was a span of 9 bases. Germline CDR1 is SNHLY and CDR2 is FYNNEI. The CDR3 is 14 amino acids. Here the CDR3 DNA reads TGTGCCAGCAGTGAAGGGCAGTGGGACACTGAAGCTTTCTTT. Translation: CASSEGQWDTEAFF.

The chain uses TRBV7-9 and TRBJ1-3; D might be TRBD1 (6 bases). Germline CDR1 and CDR2: SEHNR and FQNEAQ (reference sequence). This CDR3 has 17 residues. V was clipped by 2 bases and J by 0 bases, with 14 bases between them. The CDR3: CASSLFDRTLSGNTIYF. The DNA of the CDR3 is TGTGCCAGCAGCTTATTTGACAGGACCCTCTCTGGAAACACCATATATTTT.

This clonotype was observed once. V gene TRBV19 combines with J gene TRBJ2-2; the D is unclear. The CDR3 runs to 13 residues. The V gene's germline CDR1 is LNHDA and CDR2 SQIVND (reference sequence). The V end was cut by 2 bases, the J end by 6 bases, with 7 bases between. The CDR3 loop reads CASSIIGSGELFF. The CDR3 nucleotides read TGTGCCAGTAGTATAATCGGGTCCGGGGAGCTGTTTTTT.

In its sample, this clonotype was seen many times. V and J are TRBV7-9 and TRBJ2-3; 7 bases line up with TRBD2. Looked up from germline, CDR1 is SEHNR and CDR2 is FQNEAQ (reference sequence). The CDR3 consists of 17 residues. J gave up 1 base and V 1 base, and 8 bases lay outside the gene matches. CDR3 in DNA: TGTGCCAGCAGCTTAGAAATCCAGCGGGGTGGCACAGATACGCAGTATTTT. Translation: CASSLEIQRGGTDTQYF.

This clonotype has a single count. This sequence joins TRBV4-2 and TRBJ2-2; tentative D call: TRBD1 (6 bases). The CDR3 loop spans 16 amino acids. The ends were cut back, 1 base at V and 1 base at J, with 10 bases in the middle. Per germline, CDR1 LGHNA and CDR2 YNFKEQ. This CDR3 reads CASSQAEGVNTGELFF. The CDR3 region has the DNA TGTGCCAGCAGCCAAGCCGAGGGGGTGAACACCGGGGAGCTGTTTTTT.

The table lists this clonotype with a few counts. The gene calls are TRBV30 and TRBJ1-6, with no clear D. Germline V lookup: CDR1 GTSNPN, CDR2 SVGIG (reference sequence). Deletions cut 2 bases from V and 5 bases from J, with 7 bases between. This CDR3 region has 13 residues. The CDR3 loop reads CAWSPADNSPLHF. The CDR3 nucleotides read TGTGCCTGGAGTCCGGCGGATAATTCACCCCTCCACTTT.

Comment on this clonotype: This clone may be a read error of a much larger clone one base away. The chain employs TRBV12-3 or TRBV12-4 and TRBJ2-3; TRBD2 aligns across 7 bases. The V segment lost 6 bases and the J segment 0 bases; nucleotides outside the gene matches: 6. This CDR3 has 15 amino acids. The CDR3 protein is CASSRGDVSTDTQYF. CDR3 nucleotides: TGTGCCAGCAGCCGGGGGGACGTAAGCACAGATACGCAGTATTTT.

As for this clonotype: One base away lies a much larger clone, so this may be a sequencing read error. V gene TRBV12-3 or TRBV12-4 combines with J gene TRBJ1-5; 7 bases match TRBD1. This CDR3 contains 14 residues. Here the CDR3 reads CAGSKGQHNQPQHF. CDR3 bases: TGTGCCGGCAGTAAGGGACAGCACAATCAGCCCCAGCATTTT.

V and J are TRBV19 and TRBJ2-1; 7 bases map to TRBD2. The CDR3 covers 18 residues. CDR1 and CDR2 from the germline V gene are LNHDA and SQIVND (reference sequence). The ends lost 3 bases at V and 0 bases at J; junction bases unmatched: 11. CDR3 in amino acids: CASSMGNPGLHSYNEQFF. The CDR3 DNA reads TGTGCCAGTAGTATGGGGAACCCGGGACTACACTCCTACAATGAGCAGTTCTTC.

The chain links TRBV7-9 to TRBJ1-4, with D unresolved. V dropped 5 bases and J dropped 7 bases, with 20 bases sitting between them. Germline loops: CDR1 SEHNR, CDR2 FQNEAQ (reference sequence). CDR3 length: 16 residues. In nucleotides, the CDR3 is TGTGCCAGCAGCCCCCTAGGACTTGCCGAGGGTGAAAAACTGTTTTTT. It yields the protein CASSPLGLAEGEKLFF.

This clonotype was observed a few times. This sequence joins TRBV10-3 and TRBJ2-7; D is perhaps TRBD1 (5 bases). Germline V gives CDR1 ENHRY, CDR2 SYGVKD. There are 13 residues in the CDR3. The V and J ends lost 9 bases and 5 bases respectively, with 17 bases between them. The CDR3 region has the DNA TGTGCCATTTCAGTCGACAGCCTCGACGAGCAGTACTTC. It codes for CAISVDSLDEQYF.

The genes are TRBV4-3 and TRBJ1-6; D not resolved. The CDR3 is made up of 14 amino acids. Germline-derived CDR1 and CDR2 are LGHNA and YSLEER. The V and J ends lost 2 bases and 4 bases respectively, with 6 bases between them. CDR3 in DNA: TGCGCCAGCAGCCAACAGGCTTATAATTCACCCCTCCACTTT. It encodes CASSQQAYNSPLHF.

The chain uses TRBV27 and TRBJ1-1; tentatively, D is TRBD1 (6 bases). Germline V CDR1 and CDR2: MNHEY, SMNVEV (reference sequence). The length of the CDR3 is 16 residues. V was clipped by 1 base and J by 8 bases, with 20 bases between them. The CDR3 reads CASSLWAGDGVWEAFF. Written as DNA, the CDR3 is TGTGCCAGCAGTTTATGGGCAGGGGATGGCGTTTGGGAAGCTTTCTTT.

The chain recombines TRBV9 with TRBJ2-3; D unclear. The CDR3 spans 14 residues. The V end lost 4 bases, the J end lost 0 bases, and 9 bases lay between the germline ends. CDR1 is SGDLS, CDR2 YYNGEE, per germline. The CDR3 spells CASSPYSSTDTQYF. CDR3 DNA: TGTGCCAGCAGCCCCTACAGCAGCACAGATACGCAGTATTTT.

The rearrangement joins TRBV29-1 to TRBJ2-1; weak D call: TRBD1 (5 bases). Germline V lookup: CDR1 SQVTM, CDR2 ANQGSEA. Deletions cut 7 bases from V and 4 bases from J, with 20 bases between. CDR3 length: 15 residues. CDR3 residues: CSASQAEPIYNEQFF. In DNA form, the CDR3 reads TGCAGCGCATCACAGGCGGAACCCATTTACAATGAGCAGTTCTTC.

This clonotype was seen once. Compared with germline, one end of the junction differs, possibly owing to a read error. The V gene is TRBV12-3 or TRBV12-4, the J gene TRBJ2-7; D gene uncertain. The CDR3 contains 13 residues. CDR3 sequence (DNA): TGTGCCAGCAGTCTCGGAGTCTCCTACGTGCAGTACTTC. The encoded protein is CASSLGVSYVQYF.

This clonotype has a count of ten or more. This rearrangement joins TRBV6-2 or TRBV6-3 to TRBJ1-2; 7 bases line up with TRBD1. Germline V gene sequence: CDR1 MNHEY, CDR2 SVGEGT. J lost 4 bases, V lost 4 bases, and 9 bases had no gene match. CDR3 length equals 15 residues. CDR3 region: CASSWIPGQFYGYTF. The CDR3 coding sequence is TGTGCCAGCAGTTGGATACCGGGACAGTTCTATGGCTACACCTTC.